This TCR beta chain was recovered during a study of CD8+ T cells in alopecia areata. For this clone: The antigen remains unidentified.

This CDR3 spans 13 amino acids. Germline V gene data show CDR1 as SQVTM and CDR2 as ANQGSEA. V lost 5 bases, J lost 0 bases, and 10 bases lay in between. Regarding treatment: oral pan-JAK inhibitor, 5-10 mg twice daily. Study conclusions and caveats: Tofacitinib yielded significantly lower scalp clonality and fewer expanded CD8+ clones among the top 100. For baseline CD8+ expansion, any link to response stays uncertain with one nonresponder.

cDNA prepared by RNA extraction and subsequent reverse transcription served as the template for sequencing. Only in-frame clones appear in the TCRdb table, and some are missing; sequencing was by immunoSEQ multiplex PCR. The table includes 120,000 or so clones, 60% to 65% detected once. The rearrangement uses TRBV29-1 and TRBJ1-1; D not resolved. Material: CD4+ T cells sorted from blood, obtained at week 4, from a patient treated with tofacitinib. This TCR was sampled from a human donor with alopecia areata. The CDR3: CSVREGMNTEAFF. For the CDR3, the DNA is TGCAGCGTTCGTGAGGGCATGAACACTGAAGCTTTCTTT.